This record looks at one T cell receptor (beta chain) sequence and its context. The entry originates in a study of blood T cell repertoires in COVID-19. For the study at large: Collection of acute and convalescent COVID-19 samples took place in the United States, Italy and Spain. PBMCs, B-cell-depleted T cells, or T cells provided the cDNA or gDNA that made up the material.

Original processing notes: Amplification of reference gene primers was used by the study to estimate nucleated cell counts. TCRdb's copy holds only in-frame clones and misses some; the assay was immunoSEQ multiplex PCR. The D gene and trimming were derived from the DNA, and the V and J assignments and clone size from that table. The data show some 200,000 clones, around 88% seen once. Germline V gene lookup returns CDR1 SGHTA and CDR2 FQGNSA. V was clipped by 5 bases and J by 4 bases; unmatched bases: 7. The CDR3 is 16 amino acids. This chain links TRBV7-2 with TRBJ2-1, with 11 nucleotides matching TRBD2. This sequence was found in a young man with active or convalescent COVID-19. The sample taken for sequencing was peripheral blood. This CDR3 is CASSALAGVYYNEQFF. The CDR3 bases are TGTGCCAGCAGCGCACTAGCGGGAGTATATTACAATGAGCAGTTCTTC.